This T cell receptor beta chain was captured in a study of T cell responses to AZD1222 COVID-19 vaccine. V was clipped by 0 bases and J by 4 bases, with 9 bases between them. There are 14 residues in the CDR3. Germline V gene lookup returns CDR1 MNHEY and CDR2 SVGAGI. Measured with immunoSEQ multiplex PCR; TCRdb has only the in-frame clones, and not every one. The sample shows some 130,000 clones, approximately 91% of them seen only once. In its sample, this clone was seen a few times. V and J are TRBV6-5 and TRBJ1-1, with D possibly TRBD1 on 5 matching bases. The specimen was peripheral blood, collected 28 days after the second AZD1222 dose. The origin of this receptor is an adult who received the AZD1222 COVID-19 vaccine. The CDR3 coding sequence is TGTGCCAGCAGTTACTCGGGGGGGGGCACTGAAGCTTTCTTT. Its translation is CASSYSGGGTEAFF.